Below are 32 T cell receptor beta chains sequenced from a single sample in a study of beta chain features in type 1 diabetes. Every bit of the isolated RNA underwent reverse transcription, so sequencing read expressed TCRB transcripts. Assay: immunoSEQ multiplex PCR; the TCRdb copy retains only in-frame clones and omits some. The sample has 900,000 or so clones; roughly 16% are singletons. Sequences were obtained from naive CD4+ T cells from blood. These receptor sequences come from a woman younger than 30 in good health.

This sequence joins TRBV12-5 and TRBJ2-1, with TRBD2 matching 9 bases. Germline loops: CDR1 LGHNT, CDR2 FRNRAP. Germline trimming cut 7 bases from V and 3 bases from J; bases unmatched to any gene: 10. The CDR3 totals 16 residues. The CDR3 DNA reads as TGTGCTAGTGCCCTCAGCCGAGCGGGAGGCTACAATGAGCAGTTCTTC. Its translation is CASALSRAGGYNEQFF.

The chain recombines TRBV4-1 with TRBJ2-1; 7 nucleotides line up with TRBD2. V dropped 1 base and J dropped 1; count of bases not matched to a gene: 1. The CDR3 is 15 amino acids. CDR1 is MGHRA, CDR2 YSYEKL, per germline. The CDR3 DNA reads TGCGCCAGCAGCCAAGTAGCGGGTTCCTACAATGAGCAGTTCTTC. This translates into CASSQVAGSYNEQFF.

This chain links TRBV18 with TRBJ2-7, with 7 bases fitting TRBD1. The CDR3 has 15 residues. Trimming at V came to 3 bases and at J to 2 bases, leaving 7 bases not matched to a gene. Looked up from germline, CDR1 is KGHSH and CDR2 is LQKENI. CDR3 nucleotides: TGTGCCAGCTCACCTAGAGGGGGCAACACCTACGAGCAGTACTTC. Protein product: CASSPRGGNTYEQYF.

This clone was detected a few times. CDR3 region: CASVEQGGNQPQHF. In nucleotides, the CDR3 is TGTGCCAGCGTTGAACAAGGCGGCAATCAGCCCCAGCATTTT. V is TRBV2 and J is TRBJ1-5; D is uncertain. This CDR3 spans 14 amino acids. Per germline, CDR1 SNHLY and CDR2 FYNNEI. The germline V and J ends were trimmed by 8 bases and 2 bases, with 13 bases remaining between them.

The chain joins TRBV21-1 to TRBJ2-7; the table gives TRBD2 as D, unverified against the DNA. TRBV21-1 is noted as a pseudogene. The CDR3 spans 17 residues. The CDR3 is CASSSKVPGTSGYEQYF. CDR3 nucleotides: TGTGCCAGCAGCTCAAAGGTGCCCGGGACTAGCGGTTACGAGCAGTACTTC.

The chain recombines TRBV4-2 with TRBJ2-1; TRBD2 is a possible D gene (5 bases). CDR1 is LGHNA and CDR2 is YNFKEQ in the germline V gene. The CDR3 covers 15 residues. With 0 bases removed from V and 9 bases from J, the gap between germline ends came to 15 bases. As DNA, the CDR3 is TGTGCCAGCAGCCAAGATCTGGCTAGCCGTGCTGAGCAGTTCTTC. Residues: CASSQDLASRAEQFF.

The chain combines TRBV29-1 with TRBJ1-2; D might be TRBD1 (5 bases). CDR3 length: 15 amino acids. The germline V gene has CDR1 SQVTM and CDR2 ANQGSEA. The V end was cut by 5 bases, the J end by 4 bases, with 20 bases between. In DNA form, the CDR3 reads TGCAGCGTTTCTTCAGGGACGGCCCCTCGCTATGGCTACACCTTC. Encoded protein: CSVSSGTAPRYGYTF.

V usage is TRBV28 and J usage is TRBJ2-7, with D possibly matching TRBD1 (6 bases). Trimming stripped 3 bases from V and 9 bases from J, with 9 bases between. CDR3 length equals 11 residues. Per germline, CDR1 MDHEN and CDR2 SYDVKM. The CDR3 reads CASSLYRVQYF. In DNA form, the CDR3 reads TGTGCCAGCAGTTTGTACAGGGTGCAGTACTTC.

The chain uses TRBV9 and TRBJ2-1; TRBD1 might be the D (5 bases). Germline CDR1 is SGDLS and CDR2 is YYNGEE. CDR3 size: 16 residues. With 2 bases removed from V and 5 bases from J, the gap between germline ends came to 17 bases. The CDR3 loop reads CASSVGIGAIDNEQFF. For the CDR3, the DNA is TGTGCCAGCAGCGTCGGAATTGGGGCTATCGACAATGAGCAGTTCTTC.

This clone appeared a single time. The chain recombines TRBV7-3 with TRBJ2-3, with 8 bases that match TRBD2. Trimming removed 4 bases from V and 0 bases from J; junction bases left unmatched: 9. Germline CDR1 SGHTA, CDR2 FQGTGA. This CDR3 region has 17 residues. CDR3 loop: CASSSQGSGRSTDTQYF. CDR3 DNA: TGTGCCAGCAGCTCCCAAGGGAGCGGGAGAAGCACAGATACGCAGTATTTT.

The chain has TRBV4-3 and TRBJ2-1; D may be TRBD2 (5 bases). The CDR3 consists of 16 residues. Trimming pared 0 bases from V and 5 bases from J, leaving 14 bases between. Germline loops: CDR1 LGHNA, CDR2 YSLEER. The CDR3 sequence is CASSQEMASTNNEQFF. The CDR3 coding sequence is TGCGCCAGCAGCCAAGAGATGGCTAGCACAAACAATGAGCAGTTCTTC.

CDR3 in amino acids: CASSQDRSGPDTQYF. CDR3 coding DNA: TGTGCCAGCAGCCAAGATCGATCGGGTCCAGATACGCAGTATTTT. V is TRBV4-2 and J is TRBJ2-3; D is undetermined. The CDR3 runs to 15 residues. CDR1 LGHNA and CDR2 YNFKEQ come from the germline V gene. The V gene lost 0 bases and the J gene lost 4 bases, with 11 bases spanning the gap.

The V gene is TRBV5-1, the J gene TRBJ2-7, with D perhaps matching TRBD1 (5 bases). The V end lost 4 bases, the J end lost 2 bases, and 16 bases lay between the germline ends. CDR3 length: 15 residues. Germline values: CDR1 SGHRS, CDR2 YFSETQ. The CDR3 is CASSPGTGTPYEQYF. CDR3 nucleotide sequence: TGCGCCAGCAGCCCCGGTACAGGAACTCCCTACGAGCAGTACTTC.

This clone was observed a handful of times. The chain employs TRBV4-2 and TRBJ2-4, with 12 bases aligning to TRBD2. The CDR3 runs 16 residues. CDR1 is LGHNA, CDR2 YNFKEQ, per germline. Unmatched junction bases numbered 11, after V lost 5 bases and J lost 9 bases. The CDR3 coding sequence is TGTGCCAGCAGCTTTCAACTAGCGGGAGGTGGAGCCATTCAGTACTTC. Protein product: CASSFQLAGGGAIQYF.

The chain carries TRBV4-3 and TRBJ1-2; D is undetermined. V shed 5 bases and J shed 9 bases, with 7 bases lying between them. This CDR3 has 10 residues. Per germline, CDR1 LGHNA and CDR2 YSLEER. The CDR3 region has the DNA TGCGCCAGCAGCGGGAATAGCTACACCTTC. Protein sequence: CASSGNSYTF.

This clone was observed a handful of times. The rearrangement uses TRBV4-3 and TRBJ2-3, with TRBD1 matching 9 bases. This CDR3 is built from 15 residues. V dropped 3 bases and J dropped 5; count of bases not matched to a gene: 6. Germline lookup yields CDR1 LGHNA and CDR2 YSLEER. The CDR3 nucleotides are TGCGCCAGCAGCCATCCGGGACAGGGCATAGATACGCAGTATTTT. Translation gives CASSHPGQGIDTQYF.

The chain combines TRBV9 with TRBJ2-7, with 9 bases lining up with TRBD1. The CDR3 runs 15 residues. The V and J ends lost 0 bases and 6 bases, in that order; junction bases with no gene match: 7. Germline CDR1 reads SGDLS; CDR2 reads YYNGEE. CDR3 loop: CASSVDMGQGAEQYF. The DNA for the CDR3 is TGTGCCAGCAGCGTAGACATGGGACAGGGAGCCGAGCAGTACTTC. The full variable domain, with the rest looked up from reference TRBV9 and TRBJ2-7, is DSGVTQTPKHLITATGQRVTLRCSPRSGDLSVYWYQQSLDQGLQFLIQYYNGEERAKGNILERFSAQQFPDLHSELNLSSLELGDSALYFCASSVDMGQGAEQYFGPGTRLTVT.

This clone has only a few counts. This chain joins TRBV4-2 and TRBJ2-7; D uncertain. V lost 0 bases, J lost 0 bases, and 12 bases lay in between. The CDR3 has 16 residues. CDR1 is LGHNA, CDR2 YNFKEQ, per germline. The DNA for the CDR3 is TGTGCCAGCAGCCAAGATGCGGCGATTAGCTCCTACGAGCAGTACTTC. Its protein product is CASSQDAAISSYEQYF.

In this sample, this clone turned up a few times. This chain uses TRBV5-6 with TRBJ2-1, with TRBD2 identical over 7 bases. CDR1 SGHDT and CDR2 YYEEEE come from the germline V gene. The CDR3 has 17 amino acids. V trimming: 0 bases; J trimming: 4 bases; junction bases outside the gene matches: 10. The CDR3, as DNA: TGTGCCAGCAGCTTGGTTTTGGCGGGAGTAGGGTACAATGAGCAGTTCTTC. Its protein product is CASSLVLAGVGYNEQFF. Together with reference TRBV5-6 and TRBJ2-1, the CDR3 gives the full variable domain: DAGVTQSPTHLIKTRGQQVTLRCSPKSGHDTVSWYQQALGQGPQFIFQYYEEEERQRGNFPDRFSGHQFPNYSSELNVNALLLGDSALYLCASSLVLAGVGYNEQFFGPGTRLTVL.

The V call is TRBV6-5, the J call TRBJ2-1, with TRBD2 identical over 8 bases. CDR3 length equals 14 residues. V dropped 5 bases and J dropped 9; count of bases not matched to a gene: 9. CDR1 and CDR2 from the germline V gene are MNHEY and SVGAGI. The CDR3 is CASSAPGLVVEQFF. In DNA, the CDR3 is TGTGCCAGCAGTGCCCCGGGACTAGTCGTTGAGCAGTTCTTC.

Here the CDR3 DNA reads TGTGCCAGCAGCTTAGGGGGAGTTAACGAGCAGTACTTC. The encoded protein is CASSLGGVNEQYF. The chain joins TRBV11-2 to TRBJ2-7, with D tentatively TRBD2 (5 bases). CDR3 length: 13 amino acids. Germline assignment: CDR1 SGHAT and CDR2 FQNNGV. Trimming shortened V by 1 base and J by 5 bases, and 9 bases separated the two germline ends.

This clone has more than one count but fewer than ten. The same CDR3 arises from other DNA sequences in this sample as well. This sequence joins TRBV18 and TRBJ2-7, with D maybe TRBD1 (6 bases). This CDR3 has 13 residues. Germline CDR1 reads KGHSH; CDR2 reads LQKENI. V shed 3 bases and J shed 1 base, with 7 bases lying between them. CDR3 residues: CASSPGTSYEQYF. CDR3 in DNA: TGTGCCAGCTCACCCGGGACATCCTACGAGCAGTACTTC.

This clone was found a few times. V gene TRBV7-8 combines with J gene TRBJ1-2; D remains ambiguous. The germline CDR1 and CDR2 sequences are SGHVS and FQNEAQ. Trimming shortened V by 3 bases and J by 5 bases, and 10 bases separated the two germline ends. CDR3 length: 13 residues. The CDR3 loop reads CASSFRELYGYTF. CDR3 sequence (DNA): TGTGCCAGCAGCTTCCGGGAACTATATGGCTACACCTTC.

The rearrangement uses TRBV10-3 and TRBJ2-1, with unresolved D. From germline, CDR1 is ENHRY and CDR2 SYGVKD. This CDR3 is built from 13 residues. V was trimmed by 7 bases and J by 6 bases, leaving 13 bases between them. The CDR3 is CAITEQNLNEQFF. The CDR3 DNA reads TGTGCCATCACCGAGCAGAATCTCAATGAGCAGTTCTTC.

This clone was picked up a small number of times. This rearrangement joins TRBV6-1 to TRBJ2-7, with a weak D call TRBD1 (6 bases). Germline CDR1 and CDR2: MNHNS and SASEGT. The V gene lost 5 bases and the J gene lost 3 bases, with 14 bases spanning the gap. CDR3 length: 14 residues. The CDR3 is CASSRARGLYEQYF. CDR3 nucleotides: TGTGCCAGCAGTAGGGCCAGGGGCCTCTACGAGCAGTACTTC.

This chain connects TRBV14 to TRBJ2-5; D call uncertain. Germline CDR1 reads SGHDN; CDR2 reads FVKESK. This CDR3 contains 15 residues. The ends were cut back, 0 bases at V and 4 bases at J, with 12 bases in the middle. CDR3 residues: CASSQDRTLIETQYF. Written as DNA, the CDR3 is TGTGCCAGCAGCCAAGATCGGACGCTGATAGAGACCCAGTACTTC.

The rearrangement links TRBV5-5 to TRBJ2-4; D gene unclear. The CDR3 is made up of 14 amino acids. Germline loops: CDR1 SGHKS, CDR2 YYEKEE (reference sequence). Trimming stripped 4 bases from V and 1 base from J, with 9 bases between. DNA for the CDR3: TGTGCCAGCAGCCCTCAATGGGCCAAAAACATTCAGTACTTC. Protein: CASSPQWAKNIQYF.

This clone was detected a few times. In DNA form, the CDR3 reads TGTGCCGGCGGGAGTGGCACCGGGGAGCTGTTTTTT. Translating it yields CAGGSGTGELFF. The V call is TRBV7-8, the J call TRBJ2-2; 7 nucleotides agree with TRBD2. The V gene's germline CDR1 is SGHVS and CDR2 FQNEAQ. J gave up 4 bases and V 11 bases, and 4 bases lay outside the gene matches. The CDR3 covers 12 residues.

In this sample, this clone turned up a few times. The chain combines TRBV5-6 with TRBJ2-5; TRBD1 matches 8 bases. Germline CDR1 is SGHDT and CDR2 is YYEEEE. The CDR3 runs to 14 residues. J lost 7 bases, V lost 9 bases, and 14 bases had no gene match. CDR3 DNA: TGTGCCACTAGACTCGGACAGGGAATTACGACCCAGTACTTC. Translated: CATRLGQGITTQYF.

V and J are TRBV28 and TRBJ2-1; TRBD2 matches 7 bases. CDR3 length equals 14 residues. The germline V gene encodes CDR1 MDHEN and CDR2 SYDVKM. Losses at the gene ends were 5 bases for V and 3 bases for J; bases not matched to a gene: 4. In DNA form, the CDR3 reads TGTGCCAGCAGTAATGGGGACTACTACAATGAGCAGTTCTTC. It yields the protein CASSNGDYYNEQFF.

The table lists this clone with a few counts. The chain recombines TRBV7-9 with TRBJ1-5; D might be TRBD1 (5 bases). The CDR3 consists of 16 residues. V lost 3 bases and J lost 3, with 15 bases in between. CDR1 and CDR2 (germline): SEHNR, FQNEAQ (reference sequence). The CDR3 here is CASSLGWGPNNQPQHF. As DNA, the CDR3 is TGTGCCAGCAGCTTGGGGTGGGGACCTAACAATCAGCCCCAGCATTTT.

The chain has TRBV28 and TRBJ2-7; no firm D call. The germline CDR1 and CDR2 sequences are MDHEN and SYDVKM. Between the trimmed V and J ends, which lost 4 bases and 3 bases, there was a span of 16 bases. The CDR3 is made up of 15 amino acids. This CDR3 is CASSSLHSERYEQYF. The CDR3 DNA reads TGTGCCAGCAGTTCCCTGCACAGCGAGCGCTACGAGCAGTACTTC.